This T cell receptor beta chain appears in the sequencing data of a study of T cells in Graves' hyperthyroidism and ophthalmopathy (dated by TCRdb to the late 2010s). With respect to the entire study: Peripheral blood samples were taken at initial diagnosis, before any treatment was given. The roughly 100 discovery patients were divided at random into training and test sets in a 7:3 ratio. After sampling, hyperthyroidism patients received methimazole starting at 30 mg daily, and ophthalmopathy patients received high-dose intravenous methylprednisolone. TCR Vbeta CDR3 sequencing of 135 peripheral blood samples (over 40 ophthalmopathy, some 75 hyperthyroidism and around 17 progressor patients) is reported in the paper. Prospective prediction of ophthalmopathy was tested in an independent validation cohort consisting of under 20 hyperthyroidism patients and some 17 patients who later progressed to ophthalmopathy. In about six Graves' hyperthyroidism patients, the study also compared T-cell repertoires from thyroid tissue with T-cell repertoires from blood. A discovery cohort of about 100 patients, roughly 40 with Graves' ophthalmopathy and approximately 60 with stable Graves' hyperthyroidism, was used to find distinguishing TCR V-J signatures. Results the study describes overall, beyond this receptor: Ophthalmopathy was separated from stable hyperthyroidism by a 13 V-J signature model, with about 86% sensitivity and about 81% specificity obtained in cross-validation and 80%/75% obtained in testing. Blood samples also contained most of the expanded thyroid clonotypes (frequency above 0.001), which suggests that blood repertoires may reflect thyroid immune responses. In validation, progression to ophthalmopathy was predicted by the model with more than 65% sensitivity and roughly 76% specificity, a median of roughly 6.4 months before onset. Sample size was not statistically predetermined, and investigators were not blinded to group allocation.

According to the germline V gene, CDR1 reads MNHEY and CDR2 reads SVGEGT. Reading from cysteine to phenylalanine, the CDR3 counts 16 amino acids. Only the CDR3 region is kept as DNA, spanning 48 bases read in frame from base 1. At the junction V is shortened by 7 bases and J by 0 bases, with 19 bases in between. Stable Graves' hyperthyroidism was defined as the absence of progression to ophthalmopathy over 18 months of follow-up. The hyperthyroidism patients were between 18 and 65 years old and newly diagnosed, with a disease duration of less than 2 months. Exclusion was applied to patients with uncontrolled infections, other autoimmune diseases, pregnancy or lactation. Diagnoses were established on the basis of clinical symptoms, serum thyroxine and TRAb, thyroid ultrasound, and orbital computed tomography. PBMCs were isolated from roughly 10 ml of fresh peripheral blood by Ficoll-Paque density gradient centrifugation. Total RNA was extracted with Trizol reagent, and quality was checked on an Agilent 2100 Bioanalyzer.

There are many counts of this clonotype. It has no known antigen specificity. No qualities accompany the bases; no much larger clone lies one base away. The TCR beta CDR3 regions were amplified from the RNA transcripts. For the first round of RT-PCR on the TCR CDR3, the HTBI primer set was used together with the Qiagen OneStep RT-PCR kit. Libraries were constructed in a second round of multiplex PCR, after which size selection and purification were performed. Paired-end sequencing of the libraries was performed with 100 bp reads on an Illumina HiSeq2000. Per the source publication's procedure: Raw data were processed with SOAPnuke, discarding reads with adapters, uncalled bases, mean Phred below 15, or no exact constant-primer or identifier match. High-quality paired reads were merged with COPE v1.2.5, and unique nucleotide sequences were defined as clonotypes. MiTCR v1.1 was used to align the clonotypes against IMGT TRBV, TRBD and TRBJ reference segments. The analysis was restricted to V-J combinations with a frequency above 0.0001, which together covered just over 99% of the repertoires. The TCS score was defined as the ratio of F50 (clonal expansion) to E x V (chaos), calculated using BLOSUM62-based TCRdist between CDR3 peptides within each V-J. Welch's t-statistics and random forest reduced approximately 520 V-J features to 10 to 15, which were used in a naive Bayes classifier (R e1071). The public sequencing data were trimmed at Q25 with fastp and processed into clonotypes with MiXCR by TCRdb, which kept only in-frame beta chains. Each entry merges the rows of one CDR3 protein and shows their most common DNA and genes. TCRdb's processing, not the authors' own work, is the source of the V and J calls. The sample contains some 180,000 distinct CDR3 sequences, approximately 15% of them found a single time. The ten most abundant clones make up roughly 30% of the sample.

Sequenced input: blood. The TCR originated in a woman in her forties or fifties with Graves' hyperthyroidism. The chain is made from TRBV6-2 or TRBV6-3 and TRBJ2-7; the D segment cannot be called with confidence. The CDR3 protein is CASTTRRTVSSYEQYF. The nucleotides are TGTGCCAGCACCACCAGAAGGACGGTGAGCTCCTACGAGCAGTACTTC.